Presented here are 18 T cell receptor beta chains from one specimen sequenced in a study of blood T cell repertoires in COVID-19. Data came from immunoSEQ multiplex PCR; TCRdb stores just in-frame clones and leaves some out. The table lists over 50,000 clones, approximately 80% of them singletons. The specimen was peripheral blood. All receptors come from a woman aged 45-65 years with active or convalescent COVID-19.

The chain recombines TRBV4-2 with TRBJ1-1; D call uncertain. Trimming cost V 2 bases and J 4 bases, with 8 bases left between them. The CDR3 contains 13 residues. Germline assignment: CDR1 LGHNA and CDR2 YNFKEQ. As DNA, the CDR3 is TGTGCCAGCAGCCAATGGGAGGGCACTGAAGCTTTCTTT. Its translation: CASSQWEGTEAFF.

The V call is TRBV19, the J call TRBJ1-5; 8 positions agree with TRBD1. Trimming removed 2 bases from V and 6 bases from J; junction bases left unmatched: 9. Germline V lookup: CDR1 LNHDA, CDR2 SQIVND (reference sequence). The CDR3 consists of 16 residues. CDR3 protein: CASSITSPGGGQPQHF. Here the CDR3 DNA reads TGTGCCAGTAGTATAACCTCCCCAGGGGGCGGTCAGCCCCAGCATTTT.

This chain connects TRBV5-1 to TRBJ1-4; TRBD1 matches 8 bases. This CDR3 has 14 amino acids. V lost 3 bases to trimming and J lost 9 bases; unmatched junction nucleotides: 7. CDR1 is SGHRS and CDR2 is YFSETQ in the germline V gene. CDR3 sequence: CASSWGQEGKKLFF. In DNA form, the CDR3 reads TGCGCCAGCAGCTGGGGACAGGAGGGAAAAAAACTGTTTTTT.

This clone was found a few times. The chain recombines TRBV19 with TRBJ1-4, with 7 positions matching TRBD1. Germline V gene lookup returns CDR1 LNHDA and CDR2 SQIVND (reference sequence). J was trimmed by 2 bases and V by 3 bases; bases with no gene match: 3. The CDR3 covers 15 residues. CDR3 amino acids: CASSIARGTNEKLFF. The CDR3 DNA reads as TGTGCCAGTAGTATCGCCAGGGGGACTAATGAAAAACTGTTTTTT.

This chain joins TRBV24-1 and TRBJ2-2; D not resolved. The germline V and J ends were trimmed by 0 bases and 4 bases, with 8 bases remaining between them. This CDR3 has 15 residues. Germline V CDR1 and CDR2: KGHDR, SFDVKD. This chain's CDR3 is CATSDLARGTGELFF. As DNA, the CDR3 is TGTGCCACCAGTGATTTGGCGCGTGGCACCGGGGAGCTGTTTTTT.

The chain combines TRBV5-1 with TRBJ2-1; D perhaps matches TRBD2 (6 bases). Germline V gene sequence: CDR1 SGHRS, CDR2 YFSETQ. Trimming cost V 4 bases and J 7 bases, with 18 bases left between them. The CDR3 length is 15 residues. In nucleotides, the CDR3 is TGCGCCAGCAGCGAAGGACTCGGAGGGCTAAATGAGCAGTTCTTC. It translates to CASSEGLGGLNEQFF.

This chain connects TRBV11-2 to TRBJ2-7; possible D gene TRBD2, 7 bases. The CDR3 extends over 19 amino acids. V was cut by 0 bases and J by 2 bases, with 23 bases left in between. Germline CDR1 SGHAT, CDR2 FQNNGV. The CDR3 loop is CASSLDGSGGARRTYEQYF. The CDR3 coding sequence is TGTGCCAGCAGCTTAGATGGTAGTGGGGGGGCCAGGCGAACCTACGAGCAGTACTTC.

V gene TRBV5-5 combines with J gene TRBJ1-2; unclear D gene. The V end was cut by 0 bases, the J end by 2 bases, with 14 bases between. The CDR3 runs 16 residues. The germline V gene has CDR1 SGHKS and CDR2 YYEKEE (reference sequence). The CDR3 sequence is CASSLVGVNLNYGYTF. The CDR3 DNA sequence: TGTGCCAGCAGCTTGGTCGGGGTAAACCTGAACTATGGCTACACCTTC.

The CDR3 nucleotides are TGTGCCATCAGTGTGACTAGCGGAGGGGCCTCCTACAATGAGCAGTTCTTC. Translated, it gives CAISVTSGGASYNEQFF. The V and J genes are TRBV10-3 and TRBJ2-1; 9 bases match TRBD2. The CDR3 runs 17 residues. J lost 0 bases, V lost 4 bases, and 7 bases had no gene match. In germline, CDR1 is ENHRY, CDR2 SYGVKD.

This rearrangement joins TRBV28 to TRBJ1-5; 7 bases agree with TRBD1. V trimming: 1 base; J trimming: 5 bases; junction bases outside the gene matches: 5. Germline CDR1 MDHEN, CDR2 SYDVKM. The CDR3 spans 15 residues. The CDR3 protein is CASSLSSTGYQPQHF. The CDR3 DNA is TGTGCCAGCAGTTTATCTTCGACAGGGTATCAGCCCCAGCATTTT.

The chain is built from TRBV11-2 and TRBJ2-1, with a weak D call TRBD1 (6 bases). In germline, CDR1 is SGHAT, CDR2 FQNNGV. Trimming cost V 4 bases and J 0 bases, with 13 bases left between them. This CDR3 contains 16 residues. The CDR3 spells CASSSHRVLSYNEQFF. The CDR3, as DNA: TGTGCCAGCAGCTCACACAGGGTGCTCTCCTACAATGAGCAGTTCTTC.

This rearrangement joins TRBV9 to TRBJ2-1; 12 bases match TRBD2. The germline CDR1 and CDR2 sequences are SGDLS and YYNGEE. The CDR3 totals 14 residues. The V and J ends lost 2 bases and 13 bases, in that order; junction bases with no gene match: 7. CDR3 nucleotide sequence: TGTGCCAGCAGCGTCGGGACTAGCGGGCAAATCCAGTTCTTC. This translates into CASSVGTSGQIQFF.

This clone was found once. The V gene is TRBV6-5, the J gene TRBJ2-2; D might be TRBD2 (5 bases). V lost 2 bases, J lost 4 bases, and 14 bases lay in between. Looked up from germline, CDR1 is MNHEY and CDR2 is SVGAGI. The CDR3 runs to 16 residues. The CDR3 reads CASSYPPGSGTGELFF. The CDR3 nucleotides read TGTGCCAGCAGTTACCCGCCGGGGTCGGGCACCGGGGAGCTGTTTTTT.

V and J are TRBV6-2 or TRBV6-3 and TRBJ2-7; 9 nucleotides line up with TRBD1. The V and J ends lost 5 bases and 2 bases, in that order; junction bases with no gene match: 4. In germline, CDR1 is MNHEY, CDR2 SVGEGT. The CDR3 loop spans 14 amino acids. The CDR3: CASSPDRGPYEQYF. The CDR3 DNA sequence: TGTGCCAGCAGTCCGGACAGGGGTCCCTACGAGCAGTACTTC.

The CDR3 nucleotides read TGTGCCAGCAGTTCCGGGACAGGGACTACCTACGAGCAGTACTTC. Its protein product is CASSSGTGTTYEQYF. The chain combines TRBV27 with TRBJ2-7; 9 bases are shared with TRBD1. CDR1 and CDR2 from the germline V gene are MNHEY and SMNVEV (reference sequence). V was clipped by 4 bases and J by 2 bases; unmatched bases: 6. The CDR3 has 15 amino acids.

The chain uses TRBV14 and TRBJ1-1; 9 positions match TRBD1. The CDR3 contains 14 residues. The ends lost 4 bases at V and 3 bases at J; junction bases unmatched: 3. Germline V gives CDR1 SGHDN, CDR2 FVKESK. CDR3 loop: CASSRQGGDTEAFF. The CDR3 nucleotides are TGTGCCAGCAGCCGACAGGGGGGGGACACTGAAGCTTTCTTT. The variable domain in full, completed from reference TRBV14 and TRBJ1-1, reads EAGVTQFPSHSVIEKGQTVTLRCDPISGHDNLYWYRRVMGKEIKFLLHFVKESKQDESGMPNNRFLAERTGGTYSTLKVQPAELEDSGVYFCASSRQGGDTEAFFGQGTRLTVV.

CDR3 DNA sequence: TGTGCCAGCAGTTACTTACAGGGGGCTGATGAAAAACTGTTTTTT. It translates to CASSYLQGADEKLFF. The V call is TRBV6-5, the J call TRBJ1-4, with 9 nucleotides matching TRBD1. J gave up 6 bases and V 1 base, and 3 bases lay outside the gene matches. CDR1 is MNHEY, CDR2 SVGAGI, per germline. The CDR3 is 15 residues long.

The chain employs TRBV30 and TRBJ1-4, with 8 bases identical to TRBD1. Germline V gene sequence: CDR1 GTSNPN, CDR2 SVGIG (reference sequence). The CDR3 is 12 amino acids. V shed 6 bases and J 10 bases; nucleotides not matched to a gene: 7. CDR3 amino acids: CACRQGSGKLFF. As DNA, the CDR3 is TGTGCCTGTCGACAGGGGAGTGGAAAACTGTTTTTT.